One sample yielded the 26 T cell receptor beta chains listed below, sequenced in a study of shared clonotypes between healthy human individuals. The method was immunoSEQ multiplex PCR; TCRdb's version includes in-frame clones alone and lacks a portion of them. The data show some 2 million clones, just under 95% seen once. Only CD45RO-negative cells positively selected for CCR7 counted as naive CD8 cells, so terminally differentiated effector memory CD45RA+ cells were excluded. Sequencing input: naive CD8+ T cells sorted from blood. The receptors stem from a man aged 18 to 29 in good health.

V gene TRBV29-1 combines with J gene TRBJ1-3; D gene unclear. The CDR3 covers 15 residues. Trimming stripped 7 bases from V and 0 bases from J, with 16 bases between. Germline V CDR1 and CDR2: SQVTM, ANQGSEA. CDR3 sequence: CSADGVQDSGNTIYF. The CDR3 nucleotides are TGCAGCGCCGATGGGGTCCAAGACTCTGGAAACACCATATATTTT.

This sequence joins TRBV6-1 and TRBJ2-5; TRBD1 matches at 9 bases. V lost 4 bases, J lost 1 base, and 10 bases stayed unmatched. The CDR3 runs 17 residues. The germline V gene encodes CDR1 MNHNS and CDR2 SASEGT. CDR3 sequence (DNA): TGTGCCAGCAGTGGGGACAGGGTAAGGGTGGGCCAAGAGACCCAGTACTTC. Encoded protein: CASSGDRVRVGQETQYF.

A word on this clone: At one boundary the junction diverges from the germline segment, which might be a read error. The rearrangement uses TRBV7-9 and TRBJ1-2; 7 bases are a match to TRBD1. This CDR3 is 14 amino acids long. CDR1 and CDR2 (germline): SEHNR, FQNEAQ (reference sequence). DNA of the CDR3: TGTGCCAGCAGCTCCGGGACAGATCGACATGGCTACGCCTTC. This translates into CASSSGTDRHGYAF.

For the CDR3, the DNA is TGTGCCAGCAGCTCCATCCCTGGAAACACCATATATTTT. This encodes CASSSIPGNTIYF. V usage is TRBV9 and J usage is TRBJ1-3; D uncertain. V lost 4 bases and J 2 bases, leaving 7 bases between the germline ends. This CDR3 comprises 13 residues. Germline V gives CDR1 SGDLS, CDR2 YYNGEE.

V and J are TRBV4-1 and TRBJ2-5; the match to TRBD2 covers 10 bases. The ends lost 0 bases at V and 5 bases at J; junction bases unmatched: 9. This CDR3 comprises 17 residues. Germline V gene data show CDR1 as MGHRA and CDR2 as YSYEKL. The CDR3 sequence is CASSQDAPSGRSETQYF. The CDR3 nucleotides are TGCGCCAGCAGCCAAGATGCGCCTAGCGGGAGAAGCGAGACCCAGTACTTC.

This clone was recorded only once. The chain has TRBV28 and TRBJ2-7; TRBD2 matches 10 bases. Germline CDR1 reads MDHEN; CDR2 reads SYDVKM. J was trimmed by 0 bases and V by 6 bases; bases with no gene match: 5. The CDR3 extends over 15 amino acids. This CDR3 reads CASRSRLAGSYEQYF. The CDR3 DNA reads TGTGCCAGCAGATCCAGACTAGCGGGCTCCTACGAGCAGTACTTC.

For this clone: Other DNA variants within this sample encode the same CDR3. The V gene is TRBV27, the J gene TRBJ2-7, with a tentative D call TRBD1 (6 bases). The V and J ends lost 4 bases and 2 bases respectively, with 9 bases between them. The length of the CDR3 is 13 residues. Germline CDR1 and CDR2: MNHEY and SMNVEV (reference sequence). The CDR3 spells CASSYRDTYEQYF. The CDR3 coding sequence is TGTGCCAGCAGTTACCGGGACACCTACGAGCAGTACTTC.

The chain recombines TRBV4-1 with TRBJ2-7; a weak D match, TRBD2 (6 bases). Germline V gene lookup returns CDR1 MGHRA and CDR2 YSYEKL. The CDR3 runs to 15 residues. V shed 3 bases and J shed 1 base, with 13 bases lying between them. For the CDR3, the DNA is TGCGCCAGCAGCCAGCAGGGACTGCTTTCCTACGAGCAGTACTTC. Its protein is CASSQQGLLSYEQYF.

This clone turned up a few times. V is TRBV25-1 and J is TRBJ1-4; perhaps TRBD1 as D (5 bases). The CDR3 spans 16 residues. The V gene lost 4 bases and the J gene lost 5 bases, with 17 bases spanning the gap. Looked up from germline, CDR1 is MGHDK and CDR2 is SYGVNS. For the CDR3, the DNA is TGTGCCAGCAGTGTCGCAGGGACGGCACTCAATGAAAAACTGTTTTTT. Protein product: CASSVAGTALNEKLFF.

V usage is TRBV19 and J usage is TRBJ1-1; 7 bases are shared with TRBD1. This CDR3 is built from 14 residues. Germline V gene sequence: CDR1 LNHDA, CDR2 SQIVND (reference sequence). The V segment lost 5 bases and the J segment 4 bases; nucleotides outside the gene matches: 7. CDR3 sequence: CASSPQGLSTEAFF. The CDR3 DNA sequence: TGTGCCAGTAGTCCACAGGGGTTGAGCACTGAAGCTTTCTTT.

This chain links TRBV7-8 with TRBJ2-1; 7 bases are a match to TRBD1. The CDR3 is 15 amino acids. The germline V gene encodes CDR1 SGHVS and CDR2 FQNEAQ. The V gene end was trimmed by 5 bases and the J gene end by 8 bases; junction bases not matched to a gene: 12. CDR3 DNA sequence: TGTGCCAGCAGCCCACAGGGGATTGTTATGGATGAGCAGTTCTTC. This translates into CASSPQGIVMDEQFF. Based on the CDR3 plus reference TRBV7-8 and TRBJ2-1, the full variable domain is GAGVSQSPRYKVAKRGQDVALRCDPISGHVSLFWYQQALGQGPEFLTYFQNEAQLDKSGLPSDRFFAERPEGSVSTLKIQRTQQEDSAVYLCASSPQGIVMDEQFFGPGTRLTVL.

The V and J genes are TRBV4-3 and TRBJ2-1; TRBD2 aligns across 9 bases. The germline V gene encodes CDR1 LGHNA and CDR2 YSLEER. V shed 2 bases and J 7 bases; nucleotides not matched to a gene: 9. There are 16 residues in the CDR3. The CDR3 bases are TGCGCCAGCAGCCAACGGGCGGGAGGGCCTAAAAATGAGCAGTTCTTC. Translation: CASSQRAGGPKNEQFF.

This chain connects TRBV15 to TRBJ1-5; 7 positions match TRBD1. With V trimmed by 1 base and J by 4 bases, 7 bases remained unmatched. CDR1 and CDR2 from the germline V gene are LNHNV and YYDKDF (reference sequence). This CDR3 spans 16 amino acids. Here the CDR3 reads CATSRVGQSINQPQHF. CDR3 DNA sequence: TGTGCCACCAGCAGAGTGGGACAGAGCATTAATCAGCCCCAGCATTTT.

The chain joins TRBV6-1 to TRBJ1-3; 9 positions agree with TRBD1. From germline, CDR1 is MNHNS and CDR2 SASEGT. CDR3 length: 18 residues. The J segment lost 0 bases and the V segment lost 3 bases, leaving 9 bases of the junction unmatched. The CDR3 DNA is TGTGCCAGCAGTGATCCCGGGACAGGGAAGAGCTCTGGAAACACCATATATTTT. This translates into CASSDPGTGKSSGNTIYF.

The chain combines TRBV7-6 with TRBJ1-4; 10 bases align to TRBD1. CDR3 size: 16 residues. Trimming removed 5 bases from V and 5 bases from J; junction bases left unmatched: 8. In germline, CDR1 is SGHVS, CDR2 FNYEAQ. This CDR3 reads CASSRRTGGENEKLFF. Here the CDR3 DNA reads TGTGCCAGCAGCCGGCGGACAGGGGGAGAGAATGAAAAACTGTTTTTT. The full variable domain, rest sourced from reference TRBV7-6 and TRBJ1-4, is GAGVSQSPRYKVTKRGQDVALRCDPISGHVSLYWYRQALGQGPEFLTYFNYEAQQDKSGLPNDRFSAERPEGSISTLTIQRTEQRDSAMYRCASSRRTGGENEKLFFGSGTQLSVL.

The chain couples TRBV15 to TRBJ2-7, with TRBD1 as a possible D gene (6 bases). Germline V gene sequence: CDR1 LNHNV, CDR2 YYDKDF (reference sequence). V was pared by 4 bases and J by 4 bases, with 17 bases between. The CDR3 is 15 amino acids. CDR3 nucleotides: TGTGCCACCAGCAACCAAGACCCCAGGGGATACGAGCAGTACTTC. Translating gives CATSNQDPRGYEQYF. Using reference TRBV15 and TRBJ2-7 for the parts outside the CDR3, the full variable domain is DAMVIQNPRYQVTQFGKPVTLSCSQTLNHNVMYWYQQKSSQAPKLLFHYYDKDFNNEADTPDNFQSRRPNTSFCFLDIRSPGLGDTAMYLCATSNQDPRGYEQYFGPGTRLTVT.

On this clone itself: The sample has other DNA sequences that encode this CDR3 too. J is TRBJ2-2 and V is TRBV6-1, with D unresolved. V dropped 2 bases and J dropped 3 bases, with 4 bases sitting between them. The germline gives CDR1 MNHNS, CDR2 SASEGT. CDR3 length: 13 residues. The CDR3 DNA is TGTGCCAGCAGTGAATCCTACACCGGGGAGCTGTTTTTT. Its translation is CASSESYTGELFF.

The rearrangement joins TRBV6-5 to TRBJ2-5; D is perhaps TRBD1 or TRBD2 (6 bases each). Germline CDR1 MNHEY, CDR2 SVGAGI. This CDR3 comprises 15 residues. V was trimmed by 0 bases and J by 5 bases, leaving 13 bases between them. The DNA for the CDR3 is TGTGCCAGCAGTTACTCGCCAGGGGCGGGGGAGACCCAGTACTTC. This codes for CASSYSPGAGETQYF.

Here the CDR3 reads CASSFLQEGTDTQYF. The CDR3 region has the DNA TGTGCCAGCAGTTTTTTGCAGGAGGGCACAGATACGCAGTATTTT. V and J are TRBV28 and TRBJ2-3; D might be TRBD2 (5 bases). The CDR3 extends over 15 amino acids. CDR1 MDHEN and CDR2 SYDVKM come from the germline V gene. V lost 3 bases, J lost 1 base, and 11 bases lay in between.

The V and J genes are TRBV5-4 and TRBJ2-7; D remains ambiguous. Germline V gene lookup returns CDR1 SGHNT and CDR2 YYREEE (reference sequence). The CDR3 extends over 15 amino acids. Trimming pared 0 bases from V and 5 bases from J, leaving 15 bases between. The CDR3 sequence is CASSLGVGFPNEQYF. The CDR3 nucleotides are TGTGCCAGCAGCTTGGGGGTCGGATTTCCCAACGAGCAGTACTTC.

This rearrangement joins TRBV30 to TRBJ2-7, with D perhaps TRBD1 (5 bases). Germline V gives CDR1 GTSNPN, CDR2 SVGIG (reference sequence). The CDR3 contains 12 residues. Between the trimmed V and J ends, which lost 3 bases and 3 bases, there was a span of 9 bases. CDR3 residues: CAWRGRNYEQYF. The DNA of the CDR3 is TGTGCCTGGAGGGGGCGGAACTACGAGCAGTACTTC.

The sample holds one count of this clone. The rearrangement uses TRBV5-1 and TRBJ2-1; unclear D gene. Looked up from germline, CDR1 is SGHRS and CDR2 is YFSETQ. The V end lost 0 bases, the J end lost 5 bases, and 6 bases lay between the germline ends. The CDR3 is 13 residues long. The DNA of the CDR3 is TGCGCCAGCAGCTTGGACAATAACAATGAGCAGTTCTTC. It is translated as CASSLDNNNEQFF.

The chain recombines TRBV9 with TRBJ2-7; TRBD1 is a possible D gene (5 bases). This CDR3 spans 14 amino acids. Germline V gives CDR1 SGDLS, CDR2 YYNGEE. V was cut by 0 bases and J by 2 bases, with 9 bases left in between. The CDR3 here is CASSVVPGPYEQYF. In DNA, the CDR3 is TGTGCCAGCAGCGTAGTTCCAGGGCCCTACGAGCAGTACTTC.

This chain connects TRBV27 to TRBJ2-7; D is possibly TRBD1 (6 bases). V lost 3 bases to trimming and J lost 0 bases, with 12 bases between them. Germline V gene lookup returns CDR1 MNHEY and CDR2 SMNVEV (reference sequence). This CDR3 comprises 15 residues. This chain's CDR3 is CASSFAGTSSYEQYF. DNA for the CDR3: TGTGCCAGCAGTTTTGCCGGGACATCCTCCTACGAGCAGTACTTC.

The CDR3 protein is CASSLFPGVGETQYF. The CDR3 DNA reads TGTGCCAGCAGCTTATTTCCAGGGGTAGGCGAGACCCAGTACTTC. The chain combines TRBV7-8 with TRBJ2-5; tentatively, D is TRBD1 (6 bases). Germline CDR1 is SGHVS and CDR2 is FQNEAQ. This CDR3 is built from 15 residues. Deletions cut 2 bases from V and 5 bases from J, with 15 bases between.

The V and J genes are TRBV2 and TRBJ1-1; 9 nucleotides line up with TRBD1. The CDR3 length is 13 residues. Germline CDR1 SNHLY, CDR2 FYNNEI. Trimming removed 10 bases from V and 3 bases from J; junction bases left unmatched: 6. The CDR3 here is CATFGQGHTEAFF. The CDR3 DNA reads as TGTGCCACCTTTGGACAGGGGCACACTGAAGCTTTCTTT. The full variable domain, its missing parts supplied by reference TRBV2 and TRBJ1-1, is EPEVTQTPSHQVTQMGQEVILRCVPISNHLYFYWYRQILGQKVEFLVSFYNNEISEKSEIFDDQFSVERPDGSNFTLKIRSTKLEDSAMYFCATFGQGHTEAFFGQGTRLTVV.